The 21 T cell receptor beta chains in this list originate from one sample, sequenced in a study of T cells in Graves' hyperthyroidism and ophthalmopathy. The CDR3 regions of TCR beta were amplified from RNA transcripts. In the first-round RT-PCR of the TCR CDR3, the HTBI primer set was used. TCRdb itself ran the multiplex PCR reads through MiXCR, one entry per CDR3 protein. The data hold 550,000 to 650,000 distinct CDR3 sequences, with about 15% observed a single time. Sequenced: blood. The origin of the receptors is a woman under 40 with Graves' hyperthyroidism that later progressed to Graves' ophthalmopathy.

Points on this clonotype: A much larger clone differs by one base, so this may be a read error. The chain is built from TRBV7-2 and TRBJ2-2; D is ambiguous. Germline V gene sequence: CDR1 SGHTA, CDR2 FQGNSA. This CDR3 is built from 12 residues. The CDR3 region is CPSSPVAGELFF. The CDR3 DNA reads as TGTCCCAGCAGCCCGGTTGCCGGGGAGCTGTTTTTT.

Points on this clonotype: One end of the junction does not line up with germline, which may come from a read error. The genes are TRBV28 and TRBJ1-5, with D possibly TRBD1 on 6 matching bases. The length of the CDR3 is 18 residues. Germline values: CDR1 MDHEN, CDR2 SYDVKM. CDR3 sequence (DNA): TGTGCCAGCAGTTTCGAACAGGGAGAGGGACAAAGCAGTCAGCCCCAGCATTTT. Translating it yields CASSFEQGEGQSSQPQHF.

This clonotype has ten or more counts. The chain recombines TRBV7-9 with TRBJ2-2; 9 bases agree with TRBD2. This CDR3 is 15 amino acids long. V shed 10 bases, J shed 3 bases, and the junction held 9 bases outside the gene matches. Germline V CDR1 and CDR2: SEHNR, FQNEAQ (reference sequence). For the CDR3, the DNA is TGTGCCATCAATAGCGGGAGAAAGGACACCGGGGAGCTGTTTTTT. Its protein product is CAINSGRKDTGELFF.

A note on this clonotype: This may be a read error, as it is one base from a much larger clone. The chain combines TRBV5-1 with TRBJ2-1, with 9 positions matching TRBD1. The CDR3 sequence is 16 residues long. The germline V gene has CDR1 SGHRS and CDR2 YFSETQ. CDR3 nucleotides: TGCGCCAGCAGCCTACGGGGACAGGGAATTTACAATGAGCATTTCTTC. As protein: CASSLRGQGIYNEHFF.

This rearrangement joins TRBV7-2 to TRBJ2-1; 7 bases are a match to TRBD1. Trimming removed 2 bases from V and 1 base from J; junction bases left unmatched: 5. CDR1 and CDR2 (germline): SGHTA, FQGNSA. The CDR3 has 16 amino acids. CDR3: CASSLQGTVSYNEQFF. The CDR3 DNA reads TGTGCCAGCAGCTTACAGGGGACAGTGTCCTACAATGAGCAGTTCTTC.

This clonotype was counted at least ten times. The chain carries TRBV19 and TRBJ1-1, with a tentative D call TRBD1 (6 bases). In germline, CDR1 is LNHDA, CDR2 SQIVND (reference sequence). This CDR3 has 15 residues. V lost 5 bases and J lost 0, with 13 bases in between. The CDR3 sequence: CASSGQPNMNTEAFF. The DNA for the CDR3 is TGTGCCAGTAGTGGACAGCCTAACATGAACACTGAAGCTTTCTTT.

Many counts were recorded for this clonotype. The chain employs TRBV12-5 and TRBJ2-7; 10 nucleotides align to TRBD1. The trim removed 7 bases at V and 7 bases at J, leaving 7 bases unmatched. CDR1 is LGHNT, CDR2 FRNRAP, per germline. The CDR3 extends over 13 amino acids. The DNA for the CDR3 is TGTGCTAGTGAGTCGGGACAGGGGAAAGAGCAGTACTTC. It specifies CASESGQGKEQYF. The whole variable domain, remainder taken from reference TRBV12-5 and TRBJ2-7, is DARVTQTPRHKVTEMGQEVTMRCQPILGHNTVFWYRQTMMQGLELLAYFRNRAPLDDSGMPKDRFSAEMPDATLATLKIQPSEPRDSAVYFCASESGQGKEQYFGPGTRLTVT.

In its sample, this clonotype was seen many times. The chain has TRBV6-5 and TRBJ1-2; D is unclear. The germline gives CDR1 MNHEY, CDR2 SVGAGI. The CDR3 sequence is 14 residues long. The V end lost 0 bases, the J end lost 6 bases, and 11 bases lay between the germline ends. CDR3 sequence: CASSYSATGDGYTF. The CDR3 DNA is TGTGCCAGCAGTTACTCAGCGACGGGAGATGGCTACACCTTC.

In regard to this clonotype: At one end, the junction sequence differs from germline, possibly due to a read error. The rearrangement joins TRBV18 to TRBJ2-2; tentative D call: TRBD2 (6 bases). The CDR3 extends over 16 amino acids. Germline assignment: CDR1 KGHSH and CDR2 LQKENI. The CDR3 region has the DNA TGTGCCAGCTCACCGCCGGGACTGAGAAACACCGGGGAGCTGTTGTTT. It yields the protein CASSPPGLRNTGELLF.

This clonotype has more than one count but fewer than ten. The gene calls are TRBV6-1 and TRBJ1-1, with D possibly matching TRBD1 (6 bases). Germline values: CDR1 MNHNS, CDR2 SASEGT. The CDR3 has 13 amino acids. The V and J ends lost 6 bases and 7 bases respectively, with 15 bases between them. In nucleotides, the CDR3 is TGTGCCAGCAGACAAACAGGGTCCGGTGAAGCTTTCTTT. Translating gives CASRQTGSGEAFF.

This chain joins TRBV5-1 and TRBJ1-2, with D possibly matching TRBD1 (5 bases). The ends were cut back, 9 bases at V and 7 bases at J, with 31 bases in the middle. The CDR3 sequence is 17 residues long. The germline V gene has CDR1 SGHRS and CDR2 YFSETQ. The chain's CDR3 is CAILTPGPNPSGRGYTF. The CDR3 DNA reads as TGCGCCATCCTGACCCCGGGACCTAATCCCTCCGGGCGTGGCTACACCTTC.

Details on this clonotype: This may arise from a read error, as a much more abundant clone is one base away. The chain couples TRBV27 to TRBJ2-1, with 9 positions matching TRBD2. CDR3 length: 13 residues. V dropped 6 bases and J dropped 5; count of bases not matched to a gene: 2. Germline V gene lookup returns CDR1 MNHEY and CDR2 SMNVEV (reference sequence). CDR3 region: CASRTSGDNEQFF. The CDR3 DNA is TGTGCCAGCAGGACTAGCGGAGACAATGAGCAGTTCTTC.

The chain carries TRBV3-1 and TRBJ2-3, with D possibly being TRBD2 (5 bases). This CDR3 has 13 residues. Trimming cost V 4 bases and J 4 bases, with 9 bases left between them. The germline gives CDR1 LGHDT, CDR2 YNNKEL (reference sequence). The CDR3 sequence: CASSLYSADTQYF. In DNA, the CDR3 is TGTGCCAGCAGCCTCTATAGCGCAGATACGCAGTATTTT.

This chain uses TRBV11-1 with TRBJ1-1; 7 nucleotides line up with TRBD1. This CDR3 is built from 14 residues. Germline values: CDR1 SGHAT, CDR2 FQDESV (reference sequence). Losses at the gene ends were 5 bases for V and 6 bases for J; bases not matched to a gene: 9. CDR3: CASSPPDRWAEAFF. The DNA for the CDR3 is TGTGCCAGCAGCCCACCGGACAGGTGGGCTGAAGCTTTCTTT. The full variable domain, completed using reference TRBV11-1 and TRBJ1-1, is EAEVAQSPRYKITEKSQAVAFWCDPISGHATLYWYRQILGQGPELLVQFQDESVVDDSQLPKDRFSAERLKGVDSTLKIQPAELGDSAMYLCASSPPDRWAEAFFGQGTRLTVV.

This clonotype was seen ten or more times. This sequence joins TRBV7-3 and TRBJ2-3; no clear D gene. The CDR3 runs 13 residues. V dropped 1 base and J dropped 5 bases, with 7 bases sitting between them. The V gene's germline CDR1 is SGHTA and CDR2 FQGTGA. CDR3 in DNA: TGTGCCAGCAGCTTAATGGAGCGAGATACGCAGTATTTT. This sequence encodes CASSLMERDTQYF.

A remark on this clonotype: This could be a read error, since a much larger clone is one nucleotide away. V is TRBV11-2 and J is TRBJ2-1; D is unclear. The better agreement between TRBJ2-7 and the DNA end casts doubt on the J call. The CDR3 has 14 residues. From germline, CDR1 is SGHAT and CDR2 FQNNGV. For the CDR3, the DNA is TGTGCCAGCACCTATATCTTTGGTCCTTGTGAGCAGTACTTC. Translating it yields CASTYIFGPCEQYF.

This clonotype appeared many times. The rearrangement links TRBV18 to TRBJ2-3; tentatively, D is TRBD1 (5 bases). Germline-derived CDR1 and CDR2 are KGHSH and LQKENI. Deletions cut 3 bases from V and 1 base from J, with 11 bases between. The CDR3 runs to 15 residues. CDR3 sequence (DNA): TGTGCCAGCTCACCGCAGGGATTGGGCACAGATACGCAGTATTTT. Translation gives CASSPQGLGTDTQYF.

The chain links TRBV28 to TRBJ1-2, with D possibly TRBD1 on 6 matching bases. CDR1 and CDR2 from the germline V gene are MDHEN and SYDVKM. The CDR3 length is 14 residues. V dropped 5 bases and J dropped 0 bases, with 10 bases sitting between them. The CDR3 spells CASSGQLTNYGYTF. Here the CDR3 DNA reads TGTGCCAGCAGTGGACAGCTAACTAACTATGGCTACACCTTC.

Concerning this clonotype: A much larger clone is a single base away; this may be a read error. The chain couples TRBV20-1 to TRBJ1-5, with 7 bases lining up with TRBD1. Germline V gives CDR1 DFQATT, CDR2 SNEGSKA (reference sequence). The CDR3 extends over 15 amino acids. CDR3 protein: CSTRKGTVPNQPQHF. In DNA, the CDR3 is TGCAGTACTAGAAAAGGGACAGTGCCTAATCAGCCCCAGCATTTT.

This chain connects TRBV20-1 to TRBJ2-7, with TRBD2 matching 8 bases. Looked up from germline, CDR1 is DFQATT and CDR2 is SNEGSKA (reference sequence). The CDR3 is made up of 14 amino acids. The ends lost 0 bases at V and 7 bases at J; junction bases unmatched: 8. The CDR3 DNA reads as TGCAGTGCTAGAGATCTTAGCGGGGCCCAAGAGCAGTACTTC. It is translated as CSARDLSGAQEQYF.

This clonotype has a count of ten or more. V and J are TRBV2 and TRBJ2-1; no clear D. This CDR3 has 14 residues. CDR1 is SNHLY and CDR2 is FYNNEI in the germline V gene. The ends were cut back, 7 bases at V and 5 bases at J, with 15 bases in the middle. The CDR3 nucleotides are TGTGCCAGCATGATGGTAATTGACAACAATGAGCAGTTCTTC. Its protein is CASMMVIDNNEQFF.